These 5 T cell receptor beta chains were sequenced from one sample in a study of CXCR3-negative and CXCR3-positive naive CD8 T cells. The libraries of TRB cDNA were constructed through 5' RACE using UMI labels. TCRdb reprocessed the 5' RACE reads and keeps a single row for each CDR3 protein, giving no DNA. The sample is made up of about 89,000 distinct CDR3 sequences, and the top ten hold around 0.51% of it. Antigens for these TCRs are unknown. The study's findings and limits: The TRB CDR3s that CXCR3-positive naive cells carried were more hydrophobic than those of CXCR3-negative naive cells.

Sequenced material: naive CXCR3+ CD8+ T cells from blood. Sample subset: CD45RO-CCR7+CD27+CD95- naive CD8+ T cells expressing CXCR3 (TNR3+). The receptors stem from a human donor in good health. Some clones in this sample may be carry-over from other donors' samples.

The chain has TRBV13 and TRBJ2-7; TCRdb's D call of TRBD2 is untestable without DNA. The length of the CDR3 is 15 residues. From germline, CDR1 is PRHDT and CDR2 FYEKMQ (reference sequence). The CDR3 sequence: CASSFFTAGSYEQYF.

This rearrangement joins TRBV24-1 to TRBJ2-1; TCRdb reports TRBD2, a call that lacks DNA to check it against. This CDR3 spans 13 amino acids. The germline CDR1 and CDR2 sequences are KGHDR and SFDVKD. The CDR3 loop reads CATEDPGLKRVVF.

CDR3: CASSPRGAVYEEQYF. The V and J genes are TRBV28 and TRBJ2-7; TCRdb proposes TRBD1, but this gene call is untestable without DNA. Germline CDR1 MDHEN, CDR2 SYDVKM. This CDR3 is 15 amino acids long. Combining the CDR3 with reference TRBV28 and TRBJ2-7 gives the whole variable domain DVKVTQSSRYLVKRTGEKVFLECVQDMDHENMFWYRQDPGLGLRLIYFSYDVKMKEKGDIPEGYSVSREKKERFSLILESASTNQTSMYLCASSPRGAVYEEQYFGPGTRLTVT.

The chain is built from TRBV7-9 and TRBJ2-7; TCRdb calls TRBD1, which cannot be checked without DNA. Germline CDR1 is SEHNR and CDR2 is FQNEAQ (reference sequence). CDR3 length: 16 residues. This CDR3 is CASSLAGTLSSYEQYF.

The chain has TRBV7-6 and TRBJ2-2; TCRdb's D gene call, TRBD2, goes unchecked for lack of DNA. This CDR3 has 14 amino acids. Germline assignment: CDR1 SGHVS and CDR2 FNYEAQ. CDR3: CASSSGAYPGELFF.